This T cell receptor (beta chain) was captured in a study of blood T cell repertoires in COVID-19. Background on the study: Specimens from acute and convalescent COVID-19 originated in the United States, Italy and Spain. T cells, B-cell-depleted T cells, or PBMCs provided the cDNA or gDNA that served as material.

V shed 4 bases, J shed 0 bases, and the junction held 7 bases outside the gene matches. CDR1 SGHRS and CDR2 YFSETQ come from the germline V gene. The CDR3 runs 17 residues. In Seattle, patients joined the study during active infection and were tracked longitudinally. Under the authors' procedure: By means of reference gene primer amplification, nucleated cell counts were estimated. Data came from immunoSEQ multiplex PCR; TCRdb stores just in-frame clones and leaves some out. V, J and clone size are taken as reported in that table, and D and trimming were inferred from the DNA itself. The sample records 56,000 or so clones, roughly 89% being singletons.

The source of this sequence is a woman aged 60 to 75 with COVID-19, enrolled during active disease. What was sequenced was peripheral blood. The chain carries TRBV5-1 and TRBJ1-4, with TRBD1 matching over 9 bases. The CDR3 DNA follows: TGCGCCAGCAGCCAGCGGGACAGGGTGGCAACTAATGAAAAACTGTTTTTT. Protein sequence: CASSQRDRVATNEKLFF. The variable domain in full, with the rest retrieved from reference TRBV5-1 and TRBJ1-4, is KAGVTQTPRYLIKTRGQQVTLSCSPISGHRSVSWYQQTPGQGLQFLFEYFSETQRNKGNFPGRFSGRQFSNSRSEMNVSTLELGDSALYLCASSQRDRVATNEKLFFGSGTQLSVL.